Below are 24 T cell receptor beta chains sequenced from a single sample in a study of cytomegalovirus exposure and HLA in healthy donors. Profiled with immunoSEQ multiplex PCR; TCRdb holds only in-frame clones, not every one. The sample has roughly 98,000 clones, 70% to 90% seen once; the top ten hold roughly 3.9%. Input material: PBMCs. These TCRs come from a woman in her 30s in good health and CMV-seronegative.

The V gene is TRBV7-3, the J gene TRBJ1-1; a weak D match, TRBD1 (5 bases). Trimming removed 5 bases at V and 0 bases at J, with 13 bases between. From germline, CDR1 is SGHTA and CDR2 FQGTGA. The CDR3 covers 15 residues. The CDR3 DNA follows: TGTGCCAGCAGCCCATTGACAGCTATGAACACTGAAGCTTTCTTT. The encoded protein is CASSPLTAMNTEAFF. Filled out from reference TRBV7-3 and TRBJ1-1, the complete variable domain reads GAGVSQTPSNKVTEKGKYVELRCDPISGHTALYWYRQSLGQGPEFLIYFQGTGAADDSGLPNDRFFAVRPEGSVSTLKIQRTERGDSAVYLCASSPLTAMNTEAFFGQGTRLTVV.

The chain is built from TRBV15 and TRBJ1-2; D possibly corresponds to TRBD1 (5 bases). Per germline, CDR1 LNHNV and CDR2 YYDKDF (reference sequence). The CDR3 runs to 13 residues. With 2 bases removed from V and 3 bases from J, the gap between germline ends came to 7 bases. CDR3 in DNA: TGTGCCACCAGCAGACAGGGTGACTATGGCTACACCTTC. This translates into CATSRQGDYGYTF.

This clone showed up just once. The chain joins TRBV9 to TRBJ2-7; TRBD1 aligns across 11 bases. The V segment lost 0 bases and the J segment 6 bases; nucleotides outside the gene matches: 2. Looked up from germline, CDR1 is SGDLS and CDR2 is YYNGEE. CDR3 length: 14 amino acids. CDR3 loop: CASSVGGTGGEQYF. The CDR3 DNA is TGTGCCAGCAGCGTAGGAGGGACAGGGGGCGAGCAGTACTTC.

This chain uses TRBV18 with TRBJ1-2; 7 nucleotides agree with TRBD1. Trimming at V came to 4 bases and at J to 3 bases, leaving 2 bases not matched to a gene. The germline V gene has CDR1 KGHSH and CDR2 LQKENI. The CDR3 spans 13 residues. CDR3 DNA: TGTGCCAGCTCACGGGACAGAGACTATGGCTACACCTTC. The encoded protein is CASSRDRDYGYTF. The full variable domain, with the rest looked up from reference TRBV18 and TRBJ1-2, is NAGVMQNPRHLVRRRGQEARLRCSPMKGHSHVYWYRQLPEEGLKFMVYLQKENIIDESGMPKERFSAEFPKEGPSILRIQQVVRGDSAAYFCASSRDRDYGYTFGSGTRLTVV.

The rearrangement links TRBV6-5 to TRBJ1-1, with D possibly TRBD1 on 6 matching bases. Deletions cut 5 bases from V and 8 bases from J, with 15 bases between. The germline CDR1 and CDR2 sequences are MNHEY and SVGAGI. This CDR3 comprises 13 residues. In nucleotides, the CDR3 is TGTGCCAGCAGTACCCTAGACAGGCCAGAAGCTTTCTTT. As protein: CASSTLDRPEAFF.

This chain connects TRBV27 to TRBJ1-5, with D unclear. The CDR3 is 13 residues long. Germline V gene sequence: CDR1 MNHEY, CDR2 SMNVEV (reference sequence). V was clipped by 3 bases and J by 6 bases, with 9 bases between them. CDR3 amino acids: CASSLTSGQPQHF. CDR3 DNA sequence: TGTGCCAGCAGTTTGACCAGCGGTCAGCCCCAGCATTTT.

This chain uses TRBV9 with TRBJ2-1; 13 bases align to TRBD2. The CDR3 has 13 residues. The V and J ends lost 8 bases and 10 bases, in that order; junction bases with no gene match: 6. Germline V gene lookup returns CDR1 SGDLS and CDR2 YYNGEE. The CDR3 nucleotides read TGTGCCAGTGGACTAGCGGGAGTACGGGAGCAGTTCTTC. The encoded protein is CASGLAGVREQFF.

The rearrangement uses TRBV6-1 and TRBJ1-5; TRBD1 is a possible D gene (5 bases). This CDR3 has 15 residues. V lost 7 bases and J 4 bases, leaving 17 bases between the germline ends. Looked up from germline, CDR1 is MNHNS and CDR2 is SASEGT. CDR3 nucleotides: TGTGCCAGCAAGAGGTTCGGTAGGGGAAATCAGCCCCAGCATTTT. Protein sequence: CASKRFGRGNQPQHF.

The rearrangement links TRBV5-4 to TRBJ1-2; weak D call: TRBD1 (5 bases). The CDR3 totals 15 residues. Trimming pared 2 bases from V and 2 bases from J, leaving 13 bases between. The germline gives CDR1 SGHNT, CDR2 YYREEE (reference sequence). The CDR3 DNA follows: TGTGCCAGCAGCTTACCCGCGGGGACCAACTATGGCTACACCTTC. Translated: CASSLPAGTNYGYTF.

The chain links TRBV5-4 to TRBJ2-7, with 11 bases identical to TRBD2. V was clipped by 4 bases and J by 2 bases; unmatched bases: 8. From germline, CDR1 is SGHNT and CDR2 YYREEE (reference sequence). This CDR3 spans 16 amino acids. CDR3 protein: CASSLRLAGNTYEQYF. The CDR3 bases are TGTGCCAGCAGCCTCAGACTAGCGGGGAATACCTACGAGCAGTACTTC.

Written as DNA, the CDR3 is TGTGCCAGCAGCCAGATCGGGTACAATGAGCAGTTCTTC. As protein: CASSQIGYNEQFF. The V and J genes are TRBV4-2 and TRBJ2-1; no clear D. The V gene lost 3 bases and the J gene lost 4 bases, with 7 bases spanning the gap. The germline gives CDR1 LGHNA, CDR2 YNFKEQ. The CDR3 length is 13 residues.

The chain combines TRBV10-3 with TRBJ2-2; D may be TRBD2 (6 bases). Germline CDR1 and CDR2: ENHRY and SYGVKD. CDR3 length: 15 amino acids. Trimming removed 6 bases from V and 1 base from J, with 12 bases in between. The CDR3 here is CAIRPGLLNTGELFF. CDR3 nucleotide sequence: TGTGCCATCAGGCCGGGACTCCTGAACACCGGGGAGCTGTTTTTT.

The chain combines TRBV5-4 with TRBJ2-5; tentatively, D is TRBD1 (6 bases). The germline V gene encodes CDR1 SGHNT and CDR2 YYREEE (reference sequence). Trimming left V 4 bases short and J 4 bases short, with 11 bases between. The CDR3 has 13 residues. The CDR3 nucleotides read TGTGCCAGCAGCCCCAGGGGCGGAGAGACCCAGTACTTC. This sequence encodes CASSPRGGETQYF.

The rearrangement joins TRBV5-1 to TRBJ1-1; 8 positions agree with TRBD1. The germline V gene encodes CDR1 SGHRS and CDR2 YFSETQ. With V trimmed by 3 bases and J by 3 bases, 4 bases remained unmatched. The CDR3 spans 14 residues. Here the CDR3 DNA reads TGCGCCAGCAGCTCCGGACAGGGCGACACTGAAGCTTTCTTT. This translates into CASSSGQGDTEAFF.

This chain joins TRBV7-2 and TRBJ1-1, with 8 bases that match TRBD1. The V gene's germline CDR1 is SGHTA and CDR2 FQGNSA. V lost 5 bases to trimming and J lost 1 base; unmatched junction nucleotides: 3. The CDR3 is made up of 14 amino acids. The CDR3 sequence: CASSRDRGNTEAFF. Here the CDR3 DNA reads TGTGCCAGCAGCAGAGACAGGGGGAACACTGAAGCTTTCTTT.

The V gene is TRBV29-1, the J gene TRBJ1-1; D gene uncertain. CDR3 length equals 10 residues. Trimming removed 7 bases at V and 4 bases at J, with 7 bases between. Germline V lookup: CDR1 SQVTM, CDR2 ANQGSEA. The CDR3 is CSGFGTEAFF. CDR3 bases: TGCAGCGGATTCGGCACTGAAGCTTTCTTT.

This chain joins TRBV5-4 and TRBJ2-3; 9 bases match TRBD2. The CDR3 covers 17 residues. The J segment lost 2 bases and the V segment lost 0 bases, leaving 7 bases of the junction unmatched. Germline CDR1 reads SGHNT; CDR2 reads YYREEE (reference sequence). The CDR3 coding sequence is TGTGCCAGCAGCTTGGGGCCTAGCGGGGACAACACAGATACGCAGTATTTT. It specifies CASSLGPSGDNTDTQYF.

The CDR3 DNA is TGTGCCAGCAGCCCCACTGGGCTTAACTATGGCTACACCTTC. It codes for CASSPTGLNYGYTF. This chain joins TRBV7-3 and TRBJ1-2, with D hard to call. The germline CDR1 and CDR2 sequences are SGHTA and FQGTGA. V was trimmed by 5 bases and J by 1 base, leaving 11 bases between them. This CDR3 region has 14 residues.

The CDR3 region is CASSPGTLVGELFF. In nucleotides, the CDR3 is TGTGCCAGCAGTCCCGGGACACTCGTCGGGGAGCTGTTTTTT. V and J are TRBV6-1 and TRBJ2-2, with D possibly matching TRBD1 (6 bases). The V end was cut by 5 bases, the J end by 7 bases, with 14 bases between. This CDR3 has 14 amino acids. Germline CDR1 reads MNHNS; CDR2 reads SASEGT.

J is TRBJ2-6 and V is TRBV29-1, with D maybe TRBD2 (6 bases). The germline V gene encodes CDR1 SQVTM and CDR2 ANQGSEA. The CDR3 totals 14 residues. The germline V and J ends were trimmed by 1 base and 2 bases, with 6 bases remaining between them. The CDR3, as DNA: TGCAGCGTTGAAGGCGGGGCTGGGGCCAACGTCCTGACTTTC. It is translated as CSVEGGAGANVLTF.

The J gene is TRBJ1-1, the V gene TRBV29-1; D gene unclear. V gave up 8 bases and J gave up 4 bases, with 11 bases separating them. The CDR3 has 11 residues. Germline CDR1 SQVTM, CDR2 ANQGSEA. The CDR3 is CSSYSGTEAFF. Written as DNA, the CDR3 is TGCAGCTCGTACAGCGGCACTGAAGCTTTCTTT.

The chain joins TRBV29-1 to TRBJ1-4, with TRBD1 identical over 8 bases. With 4 bases clipped from V and 7 bases from J, the junction kept 5 bases outside the gene matches. Germline CDR1 reads SQVTM; CDR2 reads ANQGSEA. The CDR3 totals 13 residues. CDR3 DNA: TGCAGCGTTGTGGACAGGGATTCTGAAAAACTGTTTTTT. Residues: CSVVDRDSEKLFF.

The CDR3 coding sequence is TGTGCCAGCAGTTACCGGGACAGGGTAGGGGAGCAGTACTTC. Its protein product is CASSYRDRVGEQYF. The genes are TRBV6-5 and TRBJ2-7; 9 bases are shared with TRBD1. This CDR3 has 14 residues. Losses at the gene ends were 2 bases for V and 7 bases for J; bases not matched to a gene: 6. The germline CDR1 and CDR2 sequences are MNHEY and SVGAGI.

The rearrangement links TRBV6-6 to TRBJ2-1; a possible D gene is TRBD2 (6 bases). The CDR3 has 13 residues. The germline gives CDR1 MNHNY, CDR2 SVGAGI (reference sequence). V was pared by 6 bases and J by 5 bases, with 11 bases between. Here the CDR3 reads CASRPERDNEQFF. CDR3 in DNA: TGTGCCAGCAGACCAGAGCGGGACAATGAGCAGTTCTTC.